One and the same sample provided the 10 T cell receptor beta chains below, sequenced in a study of cytomegalovirus exposure and HLA in healthy donors. In the PCR, 60 Vbeta and 13 Jbeta primers were used. Clones were sequenced by immunoSEQ multiplex PCR, and TCRdb holds only the in-frame ones, with some missing. The table includes approximately 150,000 clones, roughly 80% detected once. Sequenced sample: PBMCs. All receptors come from a man aged 18 to 29 in good health and CMV-seropositive.

The chain links TRBV7-2 to TRBJ1-4; D not resolved. Looked up from germline, CDR1 is SGHTA and CDR2 is FQGNSA. CDR3 length: 13 amino acids. Trimming stripped 11 bases from V and 7 bases from J, with 17 bases between. Here the CDR3 DNA reads TGTGCCGCGTCGCGCCCCCCGGGTGAAAAACTGTTTTTT. This translates into CAASRPPGEKLFF. The complete variable domain, with remaining parts taken from reference TRBV7-2 and TRBJ1-4, reads GAGVSQSPSNKVTEKGKDVELRCDPISGHTALYWYRQSLGQGLEFLIYFQGNSAPDKSGLPSDRFSAERTGGSVSTLTIQRTQQEDSAVYLCAASRPPGEKLFFGSGTQLSVL.

This sequence joins TRBV2 and TRBJ2-7, with a possible D match to TRBD1 (8 bases). The CDR3 loop spans 14 amino acids. Germline CDR1 reads SNHLY; CDR2 reads FYNNEI. The V end lost 10 bases, the J end lost 0 bases, and 16 bases lay between the germline ends. As DNA, the CDR3 is TGTGCCATCACAGGGGGGGGACTCTCCTACGAGCAGTACTTC. This gives the protein CAITGGGLSYEQYF.

Only one count was recorded for this clone. The CDR3 bases are TGTGCCAGTAGTATTAGGGGCACATCCTACGAGCAGTACTTC. Translation gives CASSIRGTSYEQYF. This chain connects TRBV19 to TRBJ2-7; maybe TRBD1 (5 bases). Trimming stripped 3 bases from V and 1 base from J, with 10 bases between. The V gene's germline CDR1 is LNHDA and CDR2 SQIVND (reference sequence). The CDR3 length is 14 residues. Using reference TRBV19 and TRBJ2-7 for the parts outside the CDR3, the full variable domain is DGGITQSPKYLFRKEGQNVTLSCEQNLNHDAMYWYRQDPGQGLRLIYYSQIVNDFQKGDIAEGYSVSREKKESFPLTVTSAQKNPTAFYLCASSIRGTSYEQYFGPGTRLTVT.

CDR3 sequence (DNA): TGCGCCAGCAGCTTGGGTGAGCGTGAGGAGACCCAGTACTTC. It translates to CASSLGEREETQYF. The genes are TRBV5-1 and TRBJ2-5; D remains ambiguous. The V end lost 0 bases, the J end lost 5 bases, and 11 bases lay between the germline ends. The CDR3 extends over 14 amino acids. Germline CDR1 and CDR2: SGHRS and YFSETQ.

The chain's CDR3 is CASSLLANEQFF. The CDR3 DNA follows: TGTGCCAGCAGTCTTCTAGCGAATGAGCAGTTCTTC. This rearrangement joins TRBV28 to TRBJ2-1; possible D gene TRBD2, 6 bases. V was shortened by 5 bases and J by 7 bases, with 9 bases between the two germline ends. Germline-derived CDR1 and CDR2 are MDHEN and SYDVKM. The CDR3 is 12 residues long.

This chain links TRBV14 with TRBJ2-5; the D is unclear. The germline CDR1 and CDR2 sequences are SGHDN and FVKESK. This CDR3 contains 13 residues. Trimming removed 1 base from V and 8 bases from J, with 11 bases in between. This CDR3 is CASSQGPTATQYF. CDR3 nucleotide sequence: TGTGCCAGCAGCCAAGGACCTACAGCTACCCAGTACTTC.

The chain carries TRBV10-1 and TRBJ2-7; a possible D gene is TRBD1 (7 bases). Germline CDR1 is WNHNN and CDR2 is SYGVQD (reference sequence). The CDR3 is 15 amino acids. Trimming cost V 3 bases and J 0 bases, with 12 bases left between them. CDR3 sequence reads: CASSEGGTDSYEQYF. The CDR3 nucleotides read TGCGCCAGCAGTGAAGGGGGGACAGACTCCTACGAGCAGTACTTC.

The chain has TRBV15 and TRBJ1-1, with TRBD1 matching over 7 bases. The J segment lost 3 bases and the V segment lost 0 bases, leaving 7 bases of the junction unmatched. CDR3 length equals 16 residues. Germline lookup yields CDR1 LNHNV and CDR2 YYDKDF (reference sequence). This CDR3 reads CATSRDGGGWDTEAFF. DNA of the CDR3: TGTGCCACCAGCAGAGATGGAGGGGGCTGGGACACTGAAGCTTTCTTT.

V gene TRBV5-1 combines with J gene TRBJ2-5; perhaps TRBD1 as D (6 bases). This CDR3 is 15 amino acids long. Germline lookup yields CDR1 SGHRS and CDR2 YFSETQ. The ends were cut back, 6 bases at V and 6 bases at J, with 21 bases in the middle. The CDR3 DNA is TGCGCCAGCACCCTGCTGGAACAGGGTAGCAAGACCCAGTACTTC. Residues: CASTLLEQGSKTQYF.

The chain has TRBV27 and TRBJ2-1, with 12 nucleotides matching TRBD2. The trim removed 2 bases at V and 2 bases at J, leaving 7 bases unmatched. This CDR3 has 18 residues. Germline V gives CDR1 MNHEY, CDR2 SMNVEV (reference sequence). CDR3 loop: CASSLAASGRVAYNEQFF. The DNA of the CDR3 is TGTGCCAGCAGTTTAGCAGCTAGCGGGAGGGTAGCCTACAATGAGCAGTTCTTC.